This T cell receptor beta chain was recovered during a study of T cells in Graves' hyperthyroidism and ophthalmopathy. About the study: The blood sample was taken at first diagnosis, before treatment began. Study-wide points: Blood also held most thyroid clonotypes expanded beyond 0.001.

For Graves' hyperthyroidism to be stable, ophthalmopathy could not progress within 18 months. Orbital computed tomography and thyroid ultrasound, together with serum TRAb and thyroxine and clinical symptoms, were used for diagnoses. The germline gives CDR1 SGHTA, CDR2 FQGTGA. The V segment lost 3 bases and the J segment 4 bases; nucleotides outside the gene matches: 6. The CDR3 consists of 16 residues. This clonotype came up a few times. Its antigen is not known. Authors of the study amplified TCR beta CDR3 regions from RNA transcripts. When the TCR CDR3 underwent first-round RT-PCR, the HTBI primer set was used. TCRdb recomputed calls from the multiplex PCR reads with MiXCR, one row per CDR3 protein. Among around 500,000 distinct CDR3 sequences listed, approximately 15% were seen once.

This TCR came from a woman between 18 and 29 years old with Graves' hyperthyroidism. The chain joins TRBV7-3 to TRBJ2-2; TRBD1 matches 9 bases. The specimen sequenced was blood. The DNA of the CDR3 is TGTGCCAGCAGCTTGGGACAGGGAAGGGCCACCGGGGAGCTGTTTTTT. Amino acids: CASSLGQGRATGELFF.